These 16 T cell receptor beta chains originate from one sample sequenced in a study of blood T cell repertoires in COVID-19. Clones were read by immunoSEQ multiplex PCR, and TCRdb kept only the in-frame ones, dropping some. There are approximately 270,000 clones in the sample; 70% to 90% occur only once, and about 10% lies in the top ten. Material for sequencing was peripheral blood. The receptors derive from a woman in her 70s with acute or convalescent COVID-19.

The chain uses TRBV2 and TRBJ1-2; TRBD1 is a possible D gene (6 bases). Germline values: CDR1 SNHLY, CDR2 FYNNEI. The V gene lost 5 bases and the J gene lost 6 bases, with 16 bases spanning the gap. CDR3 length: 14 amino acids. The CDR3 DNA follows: TGTGCCAGCAGTAGGATCGACAGGCCGGATGGCTACACCTTC. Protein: CASSRIDRPDGYTF. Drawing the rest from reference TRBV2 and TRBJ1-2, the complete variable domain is EPEVTQTPSHQVTQMGQEVILRCVPISNHLYFYWYRQILGQKVEFLVSFYNNEISEKSEIFDDQFSVERPDGSNFTLKIRSTKLEDSAMYFCASSRIDRPDGYTFGSGTRLTVV.

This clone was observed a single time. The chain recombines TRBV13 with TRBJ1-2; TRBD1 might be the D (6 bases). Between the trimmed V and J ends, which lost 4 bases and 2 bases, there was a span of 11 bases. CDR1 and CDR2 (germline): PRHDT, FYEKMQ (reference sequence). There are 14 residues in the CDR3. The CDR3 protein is CASSSYRDNYGYTF. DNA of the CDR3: TGTGCCAGCAGCTCCTACAGGGACAACTATGGCTACACCTTC.

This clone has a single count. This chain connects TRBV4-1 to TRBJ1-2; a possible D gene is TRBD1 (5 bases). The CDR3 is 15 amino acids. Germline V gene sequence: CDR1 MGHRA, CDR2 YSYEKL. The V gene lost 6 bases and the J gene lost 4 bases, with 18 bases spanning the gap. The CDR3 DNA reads TGCGCCAGCAGTATGGGACTGAAGGTGACCTATGGCTACACCTTC. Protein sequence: CASSMGLKVTYGYTF.

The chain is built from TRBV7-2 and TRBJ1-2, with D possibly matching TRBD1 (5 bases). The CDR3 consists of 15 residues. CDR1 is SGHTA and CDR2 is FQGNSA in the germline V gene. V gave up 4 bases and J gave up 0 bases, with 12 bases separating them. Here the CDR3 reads CASSSGGTANYGYTF. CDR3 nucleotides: TGTGCCAGCAGCTCCGGGGGGACGGCTAACTATGGCTACACCTTC.

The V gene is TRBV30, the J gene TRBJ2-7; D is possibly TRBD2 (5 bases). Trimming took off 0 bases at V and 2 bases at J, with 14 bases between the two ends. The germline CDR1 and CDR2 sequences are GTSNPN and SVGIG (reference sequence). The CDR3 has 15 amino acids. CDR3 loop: CAWSVGGRHPYEQYF. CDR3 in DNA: TGTGCCTGGAGTGTTGGAGGCCGGCACCCCTACGAGCAGTACTTC.

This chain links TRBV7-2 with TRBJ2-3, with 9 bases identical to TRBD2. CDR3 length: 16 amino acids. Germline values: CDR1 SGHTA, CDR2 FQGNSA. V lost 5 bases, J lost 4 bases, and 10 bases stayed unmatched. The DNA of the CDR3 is TGTGCCAGCAGCCTCCGAGGGACTAGCATTTCAGATACGCAGTATTTT. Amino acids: CASSLRGTSISDTQYF. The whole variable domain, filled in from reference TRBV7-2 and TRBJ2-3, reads GAGVSQSPSNKVTEKGKDVELRCDPISGHTALYWYRQSLGQGLEFLIYFQGNSAPDKSGLPSDRFSAERTGGSVSTLTIQRTQQEDSAVYLCASSLRGTSISDTQYFGPGTRLTVL.

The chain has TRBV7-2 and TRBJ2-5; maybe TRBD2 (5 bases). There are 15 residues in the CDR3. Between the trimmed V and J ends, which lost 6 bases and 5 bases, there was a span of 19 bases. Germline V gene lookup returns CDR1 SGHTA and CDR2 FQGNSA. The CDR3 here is CASSTDLLRRETQYF. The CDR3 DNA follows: TGTGCCAGCAGTACGGACCTCCTAAGGAGGGAGACCCAGTACTTC.

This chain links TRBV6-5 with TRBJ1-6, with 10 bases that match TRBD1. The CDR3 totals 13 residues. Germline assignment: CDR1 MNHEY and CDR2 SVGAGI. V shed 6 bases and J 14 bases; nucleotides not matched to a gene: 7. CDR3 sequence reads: CASSLPGQGTLHF. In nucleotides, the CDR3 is TGTGCCAGCAGCCTCCCGGGACAGGGGACCCTCCACTTT.

CDR3 residues: CASLDRGERQTQYF. In DNA, the CDR3 is TGCGCCAGCTTGGACCGTGGGGAGCGTCAGACCCAGTACTTC. The V call is TRBV10-2, the J call TRBJ2-5; the D gene is possibly TRBD2 (5 bases). CDR1 is WSHSY and CDR2 is SAAADI in the germline V gene. The CDR3 covers 14 residues. V was pared by 8 bases and J by 6 bases, with 19 bases between.

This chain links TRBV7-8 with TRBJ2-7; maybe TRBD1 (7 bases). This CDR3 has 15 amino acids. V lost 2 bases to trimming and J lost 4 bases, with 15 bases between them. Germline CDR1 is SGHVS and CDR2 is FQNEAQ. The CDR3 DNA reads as TGTGCCAGCAGCTTATTCGGCTCAGGGGGGTACGAGCAGTACTTC. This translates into CASSLFGSGGYEQYF.

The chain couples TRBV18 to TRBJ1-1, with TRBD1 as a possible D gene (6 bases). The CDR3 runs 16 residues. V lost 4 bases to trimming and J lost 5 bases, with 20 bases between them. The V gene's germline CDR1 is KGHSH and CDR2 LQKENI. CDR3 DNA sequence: TGTGCCAGCTCACTCAATGAATGGGGGCTGGGGACTGAAGCTTTCTTT. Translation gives CASSLNEWGLGTEAFF.

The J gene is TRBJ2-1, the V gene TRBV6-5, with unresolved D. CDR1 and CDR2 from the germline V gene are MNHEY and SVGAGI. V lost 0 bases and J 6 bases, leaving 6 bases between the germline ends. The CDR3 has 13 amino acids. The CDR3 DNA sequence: TGTGCCAGCAGTTACTCGTACGGCAATGAGCAGTTCTTC. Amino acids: CASSYSYGNEQFF.

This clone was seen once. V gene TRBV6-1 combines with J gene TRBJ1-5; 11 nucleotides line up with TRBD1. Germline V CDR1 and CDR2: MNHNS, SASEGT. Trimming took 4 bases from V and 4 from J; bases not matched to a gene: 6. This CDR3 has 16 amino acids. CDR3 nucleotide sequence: TGTGCCAGCAGTGTGGGGAGGGACAGGGGGAATCAGCCCCAGCATTTT. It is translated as CASSVGRDRGNQPQHF.

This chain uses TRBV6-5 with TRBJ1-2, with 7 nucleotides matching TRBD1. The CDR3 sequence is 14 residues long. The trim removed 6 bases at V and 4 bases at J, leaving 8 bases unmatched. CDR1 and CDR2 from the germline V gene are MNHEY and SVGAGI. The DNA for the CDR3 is TGTGCCAGCAGAGGGACAGCCGCTGGCTATGGCTACACCTTC. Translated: CASRGTAAGYGYTF.

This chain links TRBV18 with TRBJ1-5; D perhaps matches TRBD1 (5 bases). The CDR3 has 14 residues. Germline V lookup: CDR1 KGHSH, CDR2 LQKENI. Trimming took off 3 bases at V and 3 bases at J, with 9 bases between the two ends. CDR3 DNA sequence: TGTGCCAGCTCACCTCAGGGCACCAATCAGCCCCAGCATTTT. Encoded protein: CASSPQGTNQPQHF.

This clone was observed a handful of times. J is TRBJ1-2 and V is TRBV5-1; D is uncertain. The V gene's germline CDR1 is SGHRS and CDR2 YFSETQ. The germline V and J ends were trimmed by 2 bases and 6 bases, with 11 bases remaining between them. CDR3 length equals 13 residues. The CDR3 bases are TGCGCCAGCAGCTTTGAGGGAATAGATGGCTACACCTTC. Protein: CASSFEGIDGYTF.